This entry describes one T cell receptor (beta chain). Antigen: not known. Cells designated naive CD8 were CD45RO-negative and were positively selected for CCR7, with terminally differentiated effector memory CD45RA+ cells excluded. Some clones are missing from TCRdb's copy, which holds only in-frame ones; the method was immunoSEQ multiplex PCR. The sample holds about 2 million clones, over 85% seen once. This sample is part of a study of shared clonotypes between healthy human individuals. Points from the study as a whole: The four-donor shared clonotypes exceeded non-shared clonotypes in generation probability, with non-shared ones scoring lower.

Germline values: CDR1 SGHDT, CDR2 YYEEEE. Trimming shortened V by 0 bases and J by 4 bases, and 16 bases separated the two germline ends. This CDR3 region has 16 residues. Sequencing was done on a sample of naive CD8+ T cells sorted from blood. The sequence was collected from a man aged 18 to 30 in good health. This chain uses TRBV5-6 with TRBJ1-2; D call uncertain. CDR3 amino acids: CASSLDIGERAYGYTF. The CDR3 DNA reads TGTGCCAGCAGCTTGGATATTGGGGAAAGAGCCTATGGCTACACCTTC.